Detailed here is one TCR beta chain. The CDR3 totals 18 residues. From germline, CDR1 is SGHVS and CDR2 FNYEAQ. Trimming stripped 4 bases from V and 0 bases from J, with 18 bases between. Followed longitudinally, the Seattle patients had been enrolled during active infection. Data came from immunoSEQ multiplex PCR; TCRdb stores just in-frame clones and leaves some out. The sample records about 180,000 clones, approximately 80% being singletons. This record comes from a study of blood T cell repertoires in COVID-19. Study-level information: The samples span acute and convalescent COVID-19 from the United States, Italy and Spain.

Sequencing was performed on peripheral blood. The source is a woman aged 40 to 50 with COVID-19, enrolled during active disease. This sequence joins TRBV7-6 and TRBJ1-4; D is perhaps TRBD1 (6 bases). CDR3 nucleotide sequence: TGTGCCAGCAGCTATTACCGGGGGGCTTTTGCAACTAATGAAAAACTGTTTTTT. It codes for CASSYYRGAFATNEKLFF. The full variable domain, completed using reference TRBV7-6 and TRBJ1-4, is GAGVSQSPRYKVTKRGQDVALRCDPISGHVSLYWYRQALGQGPEFLTYFNYEAQQDKSGLPNDRFSAERPEGSISTLTIQRTEQRDSAMYRCASSYYRGAFATNEKLFFGSGTQLSVL.